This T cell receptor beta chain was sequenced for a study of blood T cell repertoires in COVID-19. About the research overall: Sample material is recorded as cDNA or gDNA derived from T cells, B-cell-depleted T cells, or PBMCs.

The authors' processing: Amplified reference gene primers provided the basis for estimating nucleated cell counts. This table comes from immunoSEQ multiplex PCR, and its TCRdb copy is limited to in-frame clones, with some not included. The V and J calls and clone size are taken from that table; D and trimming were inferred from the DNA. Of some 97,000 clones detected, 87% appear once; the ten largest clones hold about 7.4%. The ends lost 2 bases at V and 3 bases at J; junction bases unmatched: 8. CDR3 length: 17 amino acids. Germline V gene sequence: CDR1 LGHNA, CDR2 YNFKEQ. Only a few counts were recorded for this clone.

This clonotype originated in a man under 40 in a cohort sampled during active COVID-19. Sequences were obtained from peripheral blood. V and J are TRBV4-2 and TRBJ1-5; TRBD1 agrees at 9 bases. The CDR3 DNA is TGTGCCAGCAGCCAATCTACGGGACAGGGCCTCAATCAGCCCCAGCATTTT. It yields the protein CASSQSTGQGLNQPQHF.